The next 20 T cell receptor beta chains were all read from a single sample in a study of T cell responses to AZD1222 COVID-19 vaccine. Some clones are missing from TCRdb's copy, which holds only in-frame ones; the method was immunoSEQ multiplex PCR. This repertoire shows roughly 130,000 clones, about 90% found once; its top ten account for approximately 5.7%. The specimen was peripheral blood, collected on day 0 of AZD1222 vaccination. Receptor source: an adult in good health.

The chain combines TRBV5-5 with TRBJ1-1; D not resolved. The CDR3 has 14 residues. Trimming pared 4 bases from V and 0 bases from J, leaving 10 bases between. Germline CDR1 reads SGHKS; CDR2 reads YYEKEE (reference sequence). The DNA of the CDR3 is TGTGCCAGCAGCCGGGCCAGAATGAACACTGAAGCTTTCTTT. Residues: CASSRARMNTEAFF.

V and J are TRBV14 and TRBJ2-3, with 7 bases that match TRBD2. The CDR3 has 16 residues. Trimming cost V 1 base and J 1 base; bases outside gene matches: 5. Germline-derived CDR1 and CDR2 are SGHDN and FVKESK. The CDR3 bases are TGTGCCAGCAGCCAAGGGGGGAGGGCCCGCACAGATACGCAGTATTTT. Its protein is CASSQGGRARTDTQYF.

The chain joins TRBV7-9 to TRBJ2-1, with TRBD2 matching over 14 bases. Trimming at V came to 4 bases and at J to 9 bases, leaving 8 bases not matched to a gene. Germline-derived CDR1 and CDR2 are SEHNR and FQNEAQ (reference sequence). CDR3 length: 16 residues. The CDR3 region is CASSSARLAGGLEQFF. In DNA form, the CDR3 reads TGTGCCAGCAGCTCGGCCCGACTAGCGGGAGGGCTTGAGCAGTTCTTC.

V is TRBV7-2 and J is TRBJ2-1, with 10 bases that match TRBD1. The V gene end was trimmed by 5 bases and the J gene end by 4 bases; junction bases not matched to a gene: 5. The CDR3 spans 15 residues. The germline V gene encodes CDR1 SGHTA and CDR2 FQGNSA. CDR3: CASSGGQGVYNEQFF. The CDR3 DNA follows: TGTGCCAGCAGCGGTGGACAGGGGGTGTACAATGAGCAGTTCTTC.

Concerning this clone: The germline gene is not matched at one end of the junction; a read error may be the cause. This chain links TRBV10-3 with TRBJ2-7; 9 bases line up with TRBD2. The germline CDR1 and CDR2 sequences are ENHRY and SYGVKD. There are 14 residues in the CDR3. This chain's CDR3 is CATSSGSASYEQYF. The CDR3 DNA reads TGTGCCACCAGTAGCGGGAGCGCGTCCTACGAGCAGTACTTC.

The chain employs TRBV12-3 or TRBV12-4 and TRBJ2-7; TRBD1 agrees at 9 bases. J lost 6 bases, V lost 5 bases, and 5 bases had no gene match. The CDR3 is made up of 13 amino acids. The chain's CDR3 is CASSPRTGAEQYF. The CDR3 nucleotides read TGTGCCAGCAGTCCCCGGACAGGGGCCGAGCAGTACTTC.

The chain joins TRBV7-8 to TRBJ2-7, with 7 nucleotides matching TRBD1. The V and J ends lost 5 bases and 0 bases, in that order; junction bases with no gene match: 7. Germline V CDR1 and CDR2: SGHVS, FQNEAQ. The CDR3 extends over 15 amino acids. The CDR3 sequence is CASSPDRVYSYEQYF. The CDR3 DNA follows: TGTGCCAGCAGCCCCGACAGGGTTTACTCCTACGAGCAGTACTTC.

V and J are TRBV5-4 and TRBJ2-3, with 7 bases identical to TRBD2. The germline V gene encodes CDR1 SGHNT and CDR2 YYREEE (reference sequence). Trimming removed 4 bases from V and 2 bases from J; junction bases left unmatched: 7. The CDR3 covers 15 residues. The CDR3 sequence is CASSGGGLNTDTQYF. DNA for the CDR3: TGTGCCAGCAGCGGGGGGGGATTAAACACAGATACGCAGTATTTT.

The CDR3 sequence is CASSPPGHNTEAFF. In DNA form, the CDR3 reads TGTGCCAGCAGTCCCCCGGGACACAACACTGAAGCTTTCTTT. The chain carries TRBV27 and TRBJ1-1, with D possibly matching TRBD1 (6 bases). The CDR3 is 14 amino acids. Trimming pared 5 bases from V and 2 bases from J, leaving 12 bases between. Germline V gene sequence: CDR1 MNHEY, CDR2 SMNVEV (reference sequence).

The chain links TRBV28 to TRBJ1-2, with D uncertain. CDR1 and CDR2 (germline): MDHEN, SYDVKM. The CDR3 covers 11 residues. V was shortened by 8 bases and J by 8 bases, with 12 bases between the two germline ends. The CDR3 sequence is CASLSPPGYTF. The CDR3 nucleotides read TGTGCCAGCTTATCCCCGCCCGGCTACACCTTC.

J is TRBJ2-7 and V is TRBV6-5; 8 nucleotides align to TRBD1. CDR1 MNHEY and CDR2 SVGAGI come from the germline V gene. CDR3 length equals 14 residues. The V gene end was trimmed by 0 bases and the J gene end by 2 bases; junction bases not matched to a gene: 0. The CDR3 protein is CASSYSTGAYEQYF. CDR3 nucleotides: TGTGCCAGCAGTTACTCGACAGGGGCCTACGAGCAGTACTTC.

The rearrangement links TRBV5-4 to TRBJ1-2, with D unresolved. The CDR3 covers 12 residues. Per germline, CDR1 SGHNT and CDR2 YYREEE (reference sequence). Trimming took 3 bases from V and 8 from J, leaving 11 bases between them. DNA of the CDR3: TGTGCCAGCAGCTCCCTTCCCCTCGGCTACACCTTC. It encodes CASSSLPLGYTF.

V gene TRBV11-2 combines with J gene TRBJ2-1, with 12 bases aligning to TRBD1. The CDR3 runs 15 residues. CDR1 is SGHAT, CDR2 FQNNGV, per germline. J lost 8 bases, V lost 6 bases, and 8 bases had no gene match. In DNA, the CDR3 is TGTGCCAGCAGGCGCCGGGACAGGGGGCGCGATGAGCAGTTCTTC. Translation gives CASRRRDRGRDEQFF.

This clone has a handful of counts. This chain links TRBV5-1 with TRBJ2-7; 11 nucleotides align to TRBD2. V shed 4 bases, J shed 0 bases, and the junction held 0 bases outside the gene matches. The CDR3 contains 14 residues. Germline V CDR1 and CDR2: SGHRS, YFSETQ. Here the CDR3 DNA reads TGCGCCAGCAGCGGACTAGCGGGCTCCTACGAGCAGTACTTC. Residues: CASSGLAGSYEQYF.

The chain has TRBV5-4 and TRBJ2-1; 11 bases map to TRBD2. V shed 3 bases and J 3 bases; nucleotides not matched to a gene: 8. Germline values: CDR1 SGHNT, CDR2 YYREEE (reference sequence). This CDR3 contains 17 residues. The CDR3 bases are TGTGCCAGCAGCTCCTCACTAGCGGGAGTAGTCTACAATGAGCAGTTCTTC. Protein product: CASSSSLAGVVYNEQFF.

This rearrangement joins TRBV27 to TRBJ2-7; 12 bases are shared with TRBD2. The CDR3 loop spans 18 amino acids. Trimming removed 5 bases from V and 3 bases from J; junction bases left unmatched: 14. The germline gives CDR1 MNHEY, CDR2 SMNVEV (reference sequence). The CDR3 DNA sequence: TGTGCCAGCAGTCCCCCCTTGGCTAGCGGGAGGGCAGGCTACGAGCAGTACTTC. Its protein is CASSPPLASGRAGYEQYF.

V and J are TRBV19 and TRBJ1-2; TRBD1 matches 8 bases. Trimming removed 8 bases from V and 0 bases from J; junction bases left unmatched: 11. This CDR3 has 16 residues. The germline V gene encodes CDR1 LNHDA and CDR2 SQIVND (reference sequence). This chain's CDR3 is CASLKRDRTPNYGYTF. The CDR3 bases are TGTGCCAGTCTAAAAAGGGACAGGACGCCTAACTATGGCTACACCTTC.

The J gene is TRBJ1-1, the V gene TRBV9, with D uncertain. With 0 bases removed from V and 5 bases from J, the gap between germline ends came to 14 bases. CDR1 and CDR2 (germline): SGDLS, YYNGEE. The CDR3 extends over 15 amino acids. CDR3 region: CASSVEGQGWTEAFF. The CDR3, as DNA: TGTGCCAGCAGCGTAGAGGGCCAAGGGTGGACTGAAGCTTTCTTT.

The genes are TRBV5-1 and TRBJ1-1; 8 bases fit TRBD1. J gave up 4 bases and V 0 bases, and 5 bases lay outside the gene matches. Germline assignment: CDR1 SGHRS and CDR2 YFSETQ. CDR3 length equals 15 residues. In DNA form, the CDR3 reads TGCGCCAGCAGCTTGGTTGGACAGGGTTTCACTGAAGCTTTCTTT. It yields the protein CASSLVGQGFTEAFF.

The J gene is TRBJ2-1, the V gene TRBV4-3; TRBD2 matches 12 bases. V dropped 3 bases and J dropped 0; count of bases not matched to a gene: 15. CDR3 length equals 21 residues. Germline V gene sequence: CDR1 LGHNA, CDR2 YSLEER. CDR3 sequence reads: CASSQYSPLAGGPGSYNEQFF. CDR3 sequence (DNA): TGCGCCAGCAGCCAGTACAGCCCGCTAGCGGGAGGGCCTGGCTCCTACAATGAGCAGTTCTTC.